The 13 T cell receptor beta chains presented below share a single source sample, sequenced in a study of blood T cell repertoires in COVID-19. The table came from immunoSEQ multiplex PCR; TCRdb's copy has only in-frame clones and leaves some out. The sample records approximately 190,000 clones, over 80% being singletons. Sequencing was done on a sample of peripheral blood. These receptor sequences come from a woman between 40 and 50 years old with acute or convalescent COVID-19.

The gene calls are TRBV11-2 and TRBJ1-5; a weak D match, TRBD1 (6 bases). Between the trimmed V and J ends, which lost 4 bases and 6 bases, there was a span of 13 bases. Germline CDR1 SGHAT, CDR2 FQNNGV. This CDR3 is 14 amino acids long. This chain's CDR3 is CASSSDLRGQPQHF. CDR3 DNA sequence: TGTGCCAGCAGCTCGGACCTCAGGGGTCAGCCCCAGCATTTT.

The chain combines TRBV4-1 with TRBJ2-3, with D perhaps TRBD1 (5 bases). Germline CDR1 is MGHRA and CDR2 is YSYEKL. V was clipped by 2 bases and J by 3 bases, with 15 bases between them. The CDR3 runs 16 residues. CDR3 sequence reads: CASSQLFRQGTDTQYF. The CDR3 region has the DNA TGCGCCAGCAGCCAATTGTTTCGGCAGGGAACAGATACGCAGTATTTT.

The chain is built from TRBV5-4 and TRBJ2-7, with 7 bases matching TRBD1. J gave up 4 bases and V 2 bases, and 6 bases lay outside the gene matches. Germline CDR1 and CDR2: SGHNT and YYREEE (reference sequence). The CDR3 sequence is 14 residues long. The CDR3 protein is CASSFRGQTYEQYF. The DNA for the CDR3 is TGTGCCAGCAGCTTCAGGGGACAGACTTACGAGCAGTACTTC.

The chain links TRBV2 to TRBJ1-5, with D uncertain. Germline CDR1 reads SNHLY; CDR2 reads FYNNEI. CDR3 length: 13 residues. V lost 0 bases, J lost 7 bases, and 7 bases lay in between. CDR3 sequence: CASSEAHRQPQHF. In nucleotides, the CDR3 is TGTGCCAGCAGTGAAGCCCATAGACAGCCCCAGCATTTT.

DNA for the CDR3: TGTGCCAGCAGTACAGGGCCTGGAAACACCATATATTTT. Protein sequence: CASSTGPGNTIYF. This chain uses TRBV2 with TRBJ1-3; weak D call: TRBD1 (6 bases). This CDR3 comprises 13 residues. The V gene lost 5 bases and the J gene lost 2 bases, with 7 bases spanning the gap. Germline assignment: CDR1 SNHLY and CDR2 FYNNEI.

The chain employs TRBV14 and TRBJ1-4; 12 positions agree with TRBD1. Unmatched junction bases numbered 9, after V lost 5 bases and J lost 8 bases. Germline lookup yields CDR1 SGHDN and CDR2 FVKESK. There are 16 residues in the CDR3. The CDR3 DNA is TGTGCCAGCAGCTTTGGGACAGGGGGCTTTACGGAAAAACTGTTTTTT. Its translation: CASSFGTGGFTEKLFF. Variable domain in full (rest from reference TRBV14 and TRBJ1-4): EAGVTQFPSHSVIEKGQTVTLRCDPISGHDNLYWYRRVMGKEIKFLLHFVKESKQDESGMPNNRFLAERTGGTYSTLKVQPAELEDSGVYFCASSFGTGGFTEKLFFGSGTQLSVL.

V gene TRBV7-9 combines with J gene TRBJ2-7; TRBD2 matches at 8 bases. This CDR3 has 15 amino acids. The trim removed 7 bases at V and 0 bases at J, leaving 8 bases unmatched. Germline V lookup: CDR1 SEHNR, CDR2 FQNEAQ (reference sequence). This CDR3 is CASTPGGGRSYEQYF. CDR3 in DNA: TGTGCCAGCACCCCGGGGGGGGGCCGCTCCTACGAGCAGTACTTC. Full variable domain (missing parts from reference TRBV7-9 and TRBJ2-7): DTGVSQNPRHKITKRGQNVTFRCDPISEHNRLYWYRQTLGQGPEFLTYFQNEAQLEKSRLLSDRFSAERPKGSFSTLEIQRTEQGDSAMYLCASTPGGGRSYEQYFGPGTRLTVT.

The rearrangement links TRBV23-1 to TRBJ1-3; 7 bases align to TRBD1. TRBV23-1 is an ORF, with its function uncertain. The CDR3 loop spans 16 amino acids. J gave up 2 bases and V 8 bases, and 12 bases lay outside the gene matches. The CDR3 region is CASPTGRGQAGNTIYF. In nucleotides, the CDR3 is TGCGCCAGCCCGACTGGAAGGGGGCAGGCTGGAAACACCATATATTTT.

The chain joins TRBV10-3 to TRBJ2-1, with TRBD2 identical over 9 bases. Germline lookup yields CDR1 ENHRY and CDR2 SYGVKD. The CDR3 consists of 16 residues. V lost 0 bases to trimming and J lost 8 bases; unmatched junction nucleotides: 8. Written as DNA, the CDR3 is TGTGCCATCAGTGAGTCTCTGGTAGCGGGAGTCTATGAGCAGTTCTTC. Its protein is CAISESLVAGVYEQFF.

The chain recombines TRBV28 with TRBJ1-1; TRBD1 agrees at 7 bases. CDR1 is MDHEN and CDR2 is SYDVKM in the germline V gene. The CDR3 is 16 residues long. The junction had 13 bases not matched to a gene; V was cut back by 3 bases and J by 6 bases. CDR3 DNA sequence: TGTGCCAGCAGTTTCCCTAGGGGACAGAGGGCTGCTGAAGCTTTCTTT. Amino acid sequence: CASSFPRGQRAAEAFF.

The chain combines TRBV4-1 with TRBJ2-1; 15 bases agree with TRBD2. Per the germline V gene, CDR1 is MGHRA and CDR2 is YSYEKL. The length of the CDR3 is 20 residues. The V and J ends lost 4 bases and 5 bases, in that order; junction bases with no gene match: 15. The CDR3 reads CASSRWTSGGDPTVNNEQFF. DNA for the CDR3: TGCGCCAGCAGCCGCTGGACTAGCGGGGGGGATCCCACAGTCAACAATGAGCAGTTCTTC.

CDR3 sequence reads: CASSGQGGNYEQYF. The CDR3 DNA is TGCGCCAGCAGTGGACAGGGAGGGAACTACGAGCAGTACTTC. V and J are TRBV5-1 and TRBJ2-7; D is perhaps TRBD1 (8 bases). Germline lookup yields CDR1 SGHRS and CDR2 YFSETQ. The V end lost 5 bases, the J end lost 3 bases, and 15 bases lay between the germline ends. The length of the CDR3 is 14 residues.

Turning to this clone: At one end, the junction sequence differs from germline, possibly due to a read error. This chain connects TRBV28 to TRBJ1-5; TRBD1 matches at 7 bases. This CDR3 is 15 amino acids long. The germline gives CDR1 MDHEN, CDR2 SYDVKM. CDR3 nucleotides: TGTGCCAGCAGCTTATCCGGGACAGAGCATCAGCCCCAGCATTTT. It encodes CASSLSGTEHQPQHF.